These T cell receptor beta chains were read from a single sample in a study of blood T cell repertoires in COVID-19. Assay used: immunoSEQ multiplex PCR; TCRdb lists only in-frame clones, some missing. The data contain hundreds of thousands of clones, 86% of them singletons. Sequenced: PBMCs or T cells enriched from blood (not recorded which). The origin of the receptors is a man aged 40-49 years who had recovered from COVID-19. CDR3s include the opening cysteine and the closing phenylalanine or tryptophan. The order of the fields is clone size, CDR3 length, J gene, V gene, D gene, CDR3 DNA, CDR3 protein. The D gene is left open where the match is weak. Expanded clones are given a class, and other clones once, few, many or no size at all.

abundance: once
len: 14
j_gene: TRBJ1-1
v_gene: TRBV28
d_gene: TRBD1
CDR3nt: TGTGCCAGCCCCCCCGACAGGGAGAACACTGAAGCTTTCTTT
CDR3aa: CASPPDRENTEAFF

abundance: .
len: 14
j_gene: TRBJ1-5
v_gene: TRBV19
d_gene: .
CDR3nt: TGTGCCAGTACGTCGGACAGTGCGATTTGGCCCCAGCATTTT
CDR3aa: CASTSDSAIWPQHF

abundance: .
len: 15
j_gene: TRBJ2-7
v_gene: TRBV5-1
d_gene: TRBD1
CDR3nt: TGCGCCAGCAGCTTGGGGGGACAGGGCTTTTACGAGCAGTACTTC
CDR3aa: CASSLGGQGFYEQYF

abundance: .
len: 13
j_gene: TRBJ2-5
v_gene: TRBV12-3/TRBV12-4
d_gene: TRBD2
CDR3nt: TGTGCCAGCACGGGGGGAGTGGCAGAGACCCAGTACTTC
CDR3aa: CASTGGVAETQYF

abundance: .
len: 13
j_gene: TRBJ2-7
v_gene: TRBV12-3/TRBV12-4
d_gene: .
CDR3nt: TGTGCCAGCAGTTTAAGGAGCACCTACGAGCAGTACTTC
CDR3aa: CASSLRSTYEQYF

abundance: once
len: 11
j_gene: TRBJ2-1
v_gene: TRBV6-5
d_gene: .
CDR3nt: TGTGCCAGCATTACAGACAATGAGCAGTTCTTC
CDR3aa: CASITDNEQFF

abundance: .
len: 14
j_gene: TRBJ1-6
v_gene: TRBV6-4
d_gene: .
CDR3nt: TGTGCCAGCAGTGGGGATGGCGGGGATTCACCCCTCCACTTT
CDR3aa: CASSGDGGDSPLHF

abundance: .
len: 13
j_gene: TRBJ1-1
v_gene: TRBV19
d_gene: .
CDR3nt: TGTGCCAGTAATGAGGGAGGAAGCACTGAAGCTTTCTTT
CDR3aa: CASNEGGSTEAFF

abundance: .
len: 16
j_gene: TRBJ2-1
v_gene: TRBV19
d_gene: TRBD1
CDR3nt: TGTGCCAGTAGCCCGGACAGGGGAACCCCCTACAATGAGCAGTTCTTC
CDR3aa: CASSPDRGTPYNEQFF

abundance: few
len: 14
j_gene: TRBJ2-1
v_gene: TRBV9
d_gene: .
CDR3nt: TGTGCCAGCAGCGTAGAAGGGGATTACAATGAGCAGTTCTTC
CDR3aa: CASSVEGDYNEQFF

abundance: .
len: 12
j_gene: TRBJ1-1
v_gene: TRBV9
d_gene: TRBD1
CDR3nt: TGTGCCAGTTCAATGGGACAGGGTGAAGCTTTCTTT
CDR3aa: CASSMGQGEAFF

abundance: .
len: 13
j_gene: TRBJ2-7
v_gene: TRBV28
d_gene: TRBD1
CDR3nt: TGTGCCAGCAGTTTCCAGGGGGCAGGCGAGCAGTACTTC
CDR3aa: CASSFQGAGEQYF

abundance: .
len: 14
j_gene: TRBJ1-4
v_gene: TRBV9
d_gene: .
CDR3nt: TGTGCCAGCAGCGTAGACAGTAATAATGAAAAACTGTTTTTT
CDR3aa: CASSVDSNNEKLFF

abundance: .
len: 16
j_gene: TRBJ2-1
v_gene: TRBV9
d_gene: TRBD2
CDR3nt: TGTGCCAGCAGCGTAGCTGGCGGGAGCTCCTACAATGAGCAGTTCTTC
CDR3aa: CASSVAGGSSYNEQFF

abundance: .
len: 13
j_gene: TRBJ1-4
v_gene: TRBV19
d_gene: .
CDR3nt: TGTGCCAGTAAGAGGGGGACTAATGAAAAACTGTTTTTT
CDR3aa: CASKRGTNEKLFF